These 5 T cell receptor beta chains were all obtained from the same sample, sequenced in a study of blood T cell repertoires in COVID-19. Profiled with immunoSEQ multiplex PCR; TCRdb holds only in-frame clones, not every one. The profile shows 89,000 or so clones, about 89% of them singletons. The sequenced sample was peripheral blood. Source of these receptors: a man between 50 and 59 years old with COVID-19, enrolled during active disease.

The CDR3 nucleotides read TGTGCCAGTAGTACTATGTACCAAGAGACCCAGTACTTC. Its translation is CASSTMYQETQYF. The chain carries TRBV19 and TRBJ2-5; D not resolved. Germline CDR1 reads LNHDA; CDR2 reads SQIVND (reference sequence). Trimming took 4 bases from V and 0 from J, leaving 6 bases between them. The CDR3 runs to 13 residues. Variable domain in full (rest from reference TRBV19 and TRBJ2-5): DGGITQSPKYLFRKEGQNVTLSCEQNLNHDAMYWYRQDPGQGLRLIYYSQIVNDFQKGDIAEGYSVSREKKESFPLTVTSAQKNPTAFYLCASSTMYQETQYFGPGTRLLVL.

The chain combines TRBV7-9 with TRBJ1-2; possible D gene TRBD1, 5 bases. Germline V gives CDR1 SEHNR, CDR2 FQNEAQ (reference sequence). The length of the CDR3 is 16 residues. Deletions cut 6 bases from V and 1 base from J, with 18 bases between. CDR3 loop: CASSPPRGEFNYGYTF. CDR3 DNA: TGTGCCAGCAGTCCTCCTCGGGGGGAGTTTAACTATGGCTACACCTTC.

The chain joins TRBV6-5 to TRBJ1-2, with a tentative D call TRBD1 (5 bases). The V end lost 1 base, the J end lost 4 bases, and 7 bases lay between the germline ends. Per the germline V gene, CDR1 is MNHEY and CDR2 is SVGAGI. The CDR3 has 13 residues. The CDR3, as DNA: TGTGCCAGCAGTTACTTAGGGGTCTATGGCTACACCTTC. Its protein product is CASSYLGVYGYTF.

The J gene is TRBJ1-1, the V gene TRBV7-8; possible D gene TRBD1, 6 bases. CDR1 and CDR2 from the germline V gene are SGHVS and FQNEAQ. CDR3 length equals 16 residues. V dropped 0 bases and J dropped 1 base, with 12 bases sitting between them. The CDR3 protein is CASSLALRQANTEAFF. The DNA for the CDR3 is TGTGCCAGCAGCTTAGCGCTGCGACAGGCGAACACTGAAGCTTTCTTT.

The table lists this clone with a few counts. This rearrangement joins TRBV5-4 to TRBJ2-1; 9 bases align to TRBD2. The CDR3 spans 16 residues. With 0 bases clipped from V and 9 bases from J, the junction kept 10 bases outside the gene matches. The germline V gene has CDR1 SGHNT and CDR2 YYREEE (reference sequence). CDR3 sequence reads: CASSLAGAGGGSEQFF. CDR3 coding DNA: TGTGCCAGCAGCTTGGCCGGAGCGGGGGGCGGTTCTGAGCAGTTCTTC.